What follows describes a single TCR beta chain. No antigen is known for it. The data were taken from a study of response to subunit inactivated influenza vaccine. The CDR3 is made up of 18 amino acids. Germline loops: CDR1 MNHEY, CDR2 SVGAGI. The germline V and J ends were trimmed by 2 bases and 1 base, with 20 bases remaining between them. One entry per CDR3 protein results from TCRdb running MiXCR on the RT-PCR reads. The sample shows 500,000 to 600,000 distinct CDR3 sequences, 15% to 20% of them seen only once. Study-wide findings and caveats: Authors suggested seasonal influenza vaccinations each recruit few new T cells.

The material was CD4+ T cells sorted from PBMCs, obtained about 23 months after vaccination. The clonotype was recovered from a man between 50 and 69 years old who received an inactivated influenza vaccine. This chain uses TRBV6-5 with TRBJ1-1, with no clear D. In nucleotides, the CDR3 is TGTGCCAGCAGTTACGGTGGAGGGAGGGTATGGGGGAACACTGAAGCTTTCTTT. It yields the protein CASSYGGGRVWGNTEAFF.